The sequence of this TCR beta chain was determined in a study of identical twins. General study results and limits: Instead of following the same donors, the conclusions were based on cross-sectional statistical analysis.

The V and J ends lost 4 bases and 6 bases, in that order; junction bases with no gene match: 6. Germline V gives CDR1 SGHRS, CDR2 YFSETQ. This CDR3 is 14 amino acids long. Donors uniformly comprised healthy Caucasians. Each CDR3 protein gets one entry after TCRdb re-called the 5' RACE reads with MiXCR. In the table there are roughly 710,000 distinct CDR3 sequences, roughly 6% of which are singletons. This clonotype has more than one count but fewer than ten. The antigen is unknown. Material for sequencing was naive T cells sorted from blood. This rearrangement joins TRBV5-1 to TRBJ2-7, with 11 bases matching TRBD1. This clonotype originated in a man aged 18 to 29 in good health. In DNA form, the CDR3 reads TGCGCCAGCAGCCCCGGACAGGGGGCGGGCGAGCAGTACGTC. This translates into CASSPGQGAGEQYV.